The subject of this entry is one TCR beta chain. Its matching antigen is unknown. CDR1 SGHRS and CDR2 YFSETQ come from the germline V gene. The V gene lost 0 bases and the J gene lost 1 base, with 8 bases spanning the gap. The CDR3 runs to 15 residues. This entry is derived from a study of blood T cells in healthy people across ages. Study-level points and caveats: The authors considered diversity estimates from one million T cells to be underestimates. Across samples, TCR beta diversity tracked strongly with naive T cell percentage.

Each sample yielded at least 6.5 million isolated PBMCs. Then a second PCR, running about 6 to 12 cycles, was carried out with a sample-barcoded 5' primer and a J-beta primer mix. The template-switch adaptor, which had 12 random nucleotides, put a tag on each cDNA molecule. TCRdb re-derived calls from the 5' RACE reads in MiXCR, one entry per CDR3 protein. This table holds 730,000 or so distinct CDR3 sequences, roughly 47% found once. The sample was blood. The sequence was collected from a woman in her fifties or sixties in good health. The rearrangement joins TRBV5-1 to TRBJ1-5, with D unresolved. CDR3: CASSLGAFSNQPQHF. DNA of the CDR3: TGCGCCAGCAGCTTGGGGGCGTTCAGCAATCAGCCCCAGCATTTT.